One T cell receptor (beta chain) is described in this entry. The data were taken from a study of T cell changes during pregnancy in multiple sclerosis. Produced via immunoSEQ multiplex PCR; TCRdb's table is partial and in-frame only. The sample includes about 34,000 clones, about 87% of them seen just once. CDR1 LNHDA and CDR2 SQIVND come from the germline V gene (reference sequence). The CDR3 is made up of 14 amino acids. Trimming took 5 bases from V and 3 from J; bases not matched to a gene: 7. The material was CD8+ T cells from peripheral blood mononuclear cells, obtained in the third trimester of pregnancy. This receptor was identified in a female donor with multiple sclerosis, enrolled in a pregnancy study. The genes are TRBV19 and TRBJ2-7; TRBD2 agrees at 7 bases. This CDR3 reads CASSSGTTGYEQYF. In DNA form, the CDR3 reads TGTGCCAGTAGTTCCGGGACTACCGGCTACGAGCAGTACTTC.